The T cell receptor beta chain described here comes from a study of T cells in localized non-small cell lung cancer. In the case of this clone: Its antigen is as yet unknown.

CDR3 size: 15 residues. Germline V gene sequence: CDR1 SGHTA, CDR2 FQGNSA. V lost 5 bases and J lost 6; bases outside the gene matches: 7. Study-wide results and limits: Among the top 100 tumor clones, a median approximately 60 appeared in adjacent lung. Uninvolved adjacent lung showed higher T cell clonality than tumor.

Generated by immunoSEQ multiplex PCR, the TCRdb table keeps only in-frame clones and is missing some. The sample shows around 79,000 clones, 80% of them seen only once. Here the sequenced sample was PBMCs, taken before any cancer treatment. The TCR sequence derives from a man aged 35-75 years with stage II squamous cell lung carcinoma. The chain couples TRBV7-2 to TRBJ2-1, with TRBD2 matching 10 bases. CDR3 protein: CASSGLRTSGNEQFF. DNA of the CDR3: TGTGCCAGCAGCGGCCTTAGGACTAGCGGCAATGAGCAGTTCTTC. Filled out from reference TRBV7-2 and TRBJ2-1, the complete variable domain reads GAGVSQSPSNKVTEKGKDVELRCDPISGHTALYWYRQSLGQGLEFLIYFQGNSAPDKSGLPSDRFSAERTGGSVSTLTIQRTQQEDSAVYLCASSGLRTSGNEQFFGPGTRLTVL.